The rows below give T cell receptor beta chains drawn from one sample of a study of shared clonotypes between healthy human individuals. Sequenced by immunoSEQ multiplex PCR; TCRdb stores in-frame clones only, minus some. The data contain approximately 980,000 clones, around 80% of them seen just once; the ten biggest clones take up about 1.5%. The sample consisted of memory CD4+ T cells sorted from blood. All receptors come from a man between 18 and 29 years old in good health. CDR3s include the opening cysteine and the closing phenylalanine or tryptophan. D genes are given only for firm matches. The size entry is marked missing in some rows and otherwise reads once, few, many or a size class.

>TRBD2|14|TRBJ2-7|NA|TRBV5-1
TGCGCCAGCAGCTTTAGCGGGTCAACCTACGAGCAGTACTTC
CASSFSGSTYEQYF
>NA|13|TRBJ1-4|NA|TRBV18
TGTGCCAGCTCACCTCAGGGTAATGAAAAACTGTTTTTT
CASSPQGNEKLFF
>NA|15|TRBJ1-3|once|TRBV7-6
TGTGCCAGCAGCCCCTCGGGAGGGTCAGGAAACACCATATATTTT
CASSPSGGSGNTIYF
>NA|16|TRBJ1-3|NA|TRBV10-2
TGCGCCAGCAGCCTAGGGCGTTCCTTATCTGGAAACACCATATATTTT
CASSLGRSLSGNTIYF
>NA|15|TRBJ2-2|NA|TRBV29-1
TGCAGCGCTTCCGGGACGCCTGCGAACACCGGGGAGCTGTTTTTT
CSASGTPANTGELFF
>NA|14|TRBJ2-2|NA|TRBV2
TGTGCCAGCAAGACAGAACGCAACAGCGGGGAGCTGTTTTTT
CASKTERNSGELFF
>TRBD1|15|TRBJ1-6|NA|TRBV18
TGTGCCAGCTCACCCGGGACAGGGGAAGATTCACCCCTCCACTTT
CASSPGTGEDSPLHF
>NA|14|TRBJ1-4|NA|TRBV10-3
TGTGCCATCAGCCAAGGGGGAACTAATGAAAAACTGTTTTTT
CAISQGGTNEKLFF
>TRBD1|15|TRBJ1-6|NA|TRBV28
TGTGCCACCCCCCAGGGCCGGGACAGTAATTCACCCCTCCACTTT
CATPQGRDSNSPLHF
>NA|15|TRBJ2-7|NA|TRBV10-3
TGTGCCATCAGTGTCGGGTCCCAGAGCTCCTACGAGCAGTACTTC
CAISVGSQSSYEQYF
>NA|15|TRBJ2-3|NA|TRBV5-1
TGCGCCAGCAGCGCCGATAGCGGAAGCACAGATACGCAGTATTTT
CASSADSGSTDTQYF
>NA|12|TRBJ2-7|NA|TRBV7-2
TGTGCCAGCAGCTCCCAGGGGCACGAGCAGTACTTC
CASSSQGHEQYF
>NA|16|TRBJ2-7|NA|TRBV7-2
TGTGCCAGCAGCTTACGAGGGGGTGTGGGGTCCTACGAGCAGTACTTC
CASSLRGGVGSYEQYF
>NA|13|TRBJ1-5|once|TRBV19
TGTGCCAGTAGTAGTCAGGGTGGTCAGCCCCAGCATTTT
CASSSQGGQPQHF
>TRBD1|14|TRBJ1-2|many|TRBV18
TGTGCCAGCTCACCGGAGGGACAGGGCTATGGCTACACCTTC
CASSPEGQGYGYTF
>NA|15|TRBJ2-6|NA|TRBV2
TGTGCCAGCAGTACGGGGATAAGTGGGGCCAACGTCCTGACTTTC
CASSTGISGANVLTF
>NA|16|TRBJ1-2|NA|TRBV15
TGTGCCACCAGCCCCCTGGGTGTGGGATCTAACTATGGCTACACCTTC
CATSPLGVGSNYGYTF
>TRBD1|14|TRBJ2-7|NA|TRBV15
TGTGCCACCAGCAGTGACAGGGCGATCTACGAGCAGTACTTC
CATSSDRAIYEQYF
>TRBD2|15|TRBJ2-1|NA|TRBV7-7
TGTGCTAGCAGCCCGGGACTAGCGGCGCGCAATGAGCAGTTCTTC
CASSPGLAARNEQFF
>TRBD1|19|TRBJ2-6|NA|TRBV4-3
TGCGCCAGCAGCCGGTCTTTCGGGACAGGGATCTCTGGGGCCAACGTCCTGACTTTC
CASSRSFGTGISGANVLTF
>NA|13|TRBJ1-5|once|TRBV7-7
TGTGCTAGCAGCTTAGATTCCGATCAGCCCCAGCATTTT
CASSLDSDQPQHF
>NA|14|TRBJ1-1|many|TRBV7-9
TGTGCCAGCAGCTTATCGGGCCGACGGACTGAAGCTTTCTTT
CASSLSGRRTEAFF
>TRBD1|12|TRBJ2-7|NA|TRBV2
TGTGCCAGCAGTGGGACAGGATCCGAGCAGTACTTC
CASSGTGSEQYF
>NA|13|TRBJ1-2|once|TRBV10-3
TGTGCCATCGGGGAAGGGAGTGTTTATGGCTACACCTTC
CAIGEGSVYGYTF
>TRBD2|16|TRBJ2-3|NA|TRBV5-1
TGCGCCAGCCGGCCCGTGGGGGGGGACCCCACAGATACGCAGTATTTT
CASRPVGGDPTDTQYF
>NA|17|TRBJ1-3|NA|TRBV28
TGTGCCAGCAGTTTTGTGACGCGGGGAGTATCTGGAAACACCATATATTTT
CASSFVTRGVSGNTIYF
>NA|15|TRBJ1-1|NA|TRBV11-3
TGTGCCAGCAGCTTAGATTCGAGGGGCCCCTCTGAAGCTTTCTTT
CASSLDSRGPSEAFF
>NA|15|TRBJ2-7|NA|TRBV4-3
TGCGCCAGCAGCCAAGATGGCCTCGGGTCCTACGAGCAGTACTTC
CASSQDGLGSYEQYF
>NA|14|TRBJ2-5|NA|TRBV5-1
TGCGCCAGCAGCTTGTGGGTCCAAGAAGAGACCCAGTACTTC
CASSLWVQEETQYF
>NA|11|TRBJ2-7|NA|TRBV29-1
TGCAGCGTAACTTACAGGGACGAGCAGTACTTC
CSVTYRDEQYF
>NA|14|TRBJ1-2|NA|TRBV30
TGTGCCTGGAGTGTTGTTACAGGAACTCATGGCTACACCTTC
CAWSVVTGTHGYTF
>TRBD2|15|TRBJ2-5|NA|TRBV27
TGTGCCAGCAGTCCCCGACTAGCGGGGGCCCCACCCCAGTACTTC
CASSPRLAGAPPQYF
>TRBD1|17|TRBJ1-6|NA|TRBV7-9
TGTGCCAGCAGCTCCCGGACAGGGAAAAGCAATAATTCACCCCTCCACTTT
CASSSRTGKSNNSPLHF
>TRBD1|15|TRBJ2-3|NA|TRBV28
TGTGCCAGCAGTTCGACAGGGGACCGCACAGATACGCAGTATTTT
CASSSTGDRTDTQYF
>TRBD2|16|TRBJ2-3|NA|TRBV10-3
TGTGCCATCAGTGAGCCTGGGGGGGGGAGGAAAGATACGCAGTATTTT
CAISEPGGGRKDTQYF
>NA|17|TRBJ2-2|NA|TRBV10-1
TGCGCCAGCAGTGAGTCTGGGCTACCAGGGGTAGCCGGGGAGCTGTTTTTT
CASSESGLPGVAGELFF
>NA|13|TRBJ1-2|NA|TRBV6-6
TGTGCCAGCCTCTACGGGGGTAACTATGGCTACACCTTC
CASLYGGNYGYTF
>TRBD1|15|TRBJ1-6|once|TRBV7-2
TGTGCCAGCAGCATTGACCGGGACAGTTATTCACCCCTCCACTTT
CASSIDRDSYSPLHF